This TCR beta chain was identified during a study of blood T cells in healthy people across ages. At least ten counts were recorded for this clonotype. A second PCR of 7 to 11 cycles used a sample-barcoded 5' primer and a J-beta primer mix. Every molecule of cDNA carried a tag from a template-switch adaptor with 12 random nucleotides. Every individual sample yielded 2.5 million or more paired-end reads (each containing CDR3). Each CDR3 protein gets one entry after TCRdb re-called the 5' RACE reads with MiXCR. The data show some 1.5 million distinct CDR3 sequences, roughly 30% seen once. Germline loops: CDR1 LGHDT, CDR2 YNNKEL (reference sequence). There are 13 residues in the CDR3. The ends lost 8 bases at V and 2 bases at J; junction bases unmatched: 5.

This chain connects TRBV3-1 to TRBJ2-5, with 7 bases identical to TRBD2. Sequencing was performed on blood. The receptor comes from a woman in her 30s in good health. CDR3 DNA sequence: TGTGCCAGCGACACGCGGGGGCAAGAGACCCAGTACTTC. This gives the protein CASDTRGQETQYF.